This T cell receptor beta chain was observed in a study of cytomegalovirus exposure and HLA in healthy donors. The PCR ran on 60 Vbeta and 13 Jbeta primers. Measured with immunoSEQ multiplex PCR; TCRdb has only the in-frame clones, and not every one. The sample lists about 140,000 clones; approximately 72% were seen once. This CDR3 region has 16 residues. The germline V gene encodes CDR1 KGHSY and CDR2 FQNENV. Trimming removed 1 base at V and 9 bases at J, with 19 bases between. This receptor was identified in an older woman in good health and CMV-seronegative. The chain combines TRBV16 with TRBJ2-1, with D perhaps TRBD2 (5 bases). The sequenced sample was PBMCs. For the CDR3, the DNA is TGTGCCAGCAGCCAATTTAGCGCGGGCACCGCTTCTGAGCAGTTCTTC. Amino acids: CASSQFSAGTASEQFF.